This entry lists 10 T cell receptor beta chains sequenced from one sample in a study of Graves' ophthalmopathy and Graves' hyperthyroidism. TCR beta CDR3 regions were amplified from RNA transcripts. Amplification began with first-round RT-PCR using HTBI primers, then second-round multiplex PCR was performed. TCRdb analysed the multiplex PCR reads with MiXCR anew, one entry per CDR3 protein. The sample includes 300,000 to 400,000 distinct CDR3 sequences, 17% seen only once; the top ten take 10% to 15%. The specimen sequenced was peripheral blood. The receptors shown here come from an adult man with Graves' ophthalmopathy.

The sample holds many counts of this clonotype. CDR3 region: CASSTRGQGSTGELFF. The CDR3 DNA reads as TGTGCCAGTAGCACGAGAGGACAGGGGTCCACCGGGGAGCTGTTTTTT. This chain joins TRBV19 and TRBJ2-2; the match to TRBD1 covers 9 bases. Germline lookup yields CDR1 LNHDA and CDR2 SQIVND (reference sequence). The CDR3 is made up of 16 amino acids. After removal of 6 bases from V and 4 bases from J, the junction contained 9 bases not matched to a gene.

The sample holds many counts of this clonotype. This chain uses TRBV6-1 with TRBJ1-6; tentative D call: TRBD1 (5 bases). Trimming pared 10 bases from V and 3 bases from J, leaving 13 bases between. Germline loops: CDR1 MNHNS, CDR2 SASEGT. The CDR3 extends over 14 amino acids. In nucleotides, the CDR3 is TGTGCCACGACGGGGGGAGTCTATAATTCACCCCTCCACTTT. Encoded protein: CATTGGVYNSPLHF.

The V gene is TRBV11-1, the J gene TRBJ2-5, with 12 bases matching TRBD1. The CDR3 has 18 residues. Trimming removed 2 bases from V and 5 bases from J; junction bases left unmatched: 12. CDR1 and CDR2 from the germline V gene are SGHAT and FQDESV (reference sequence). This CDR3 reads CASSLPGQGAEGRETQYF. The DNA of the CDR3 is TGTGCCAGCAGCTTACCGGGACAGGGGGCGGAGGGGAGGGAGACCCAGTACTTC.

At least ten counts were recorded for this clonotype. J is TRBJ1-1 and V is TRBV6-5, with D perhaps TRBD1 (5 bases). The V end was cut by 6 bases, the J end by 11 bases, with 16 bases between. CDR1 is MNHEY, CDR2 SVGAGI, per germline. The length of the CDR3 is 12 residues. The CDR3 DNA follows: TGTGCCAGCAGCCCCACAGGAGAGAGGGCTTTCTTT. It encodes CASSPTGERAFF.

This sequence joins TRBV27 and TRBJ2-7; TRBD2 might be the D (5 bases). Trimming stripped 2 bases from V and 2 bases from J, with 13 bases between. The length of the CDR3 is 15 residues. Per the germline V gene, CDR1 is MNHEY and CDR2 is SMNVEV (reference sequence). The CDR3 sequence: CASSLRPGKPYEQYF. The CDR3 DNA is TGTGCCAGCAGTTTACGACCCGGGAAACCCTACGAGCAGTACTTC.

This clonotype appeared many times. The gene calls are TRBV25-1 and TRBJ1-1; D not certain. The V end lost 2 bases, the J end lost 3 bases, and 4 bases lay between the germline ends. Germline loops: CDR1 MGHDK, CDR2 SYGVNS. The CDR3 consists of 12 residues. CDR3 DNA: TGTGCCAGCAGTGAAGCCTACACTGAAGCTTTCTTT. It translates to CASSEAYTEAFF. The variable domain in full, with the rest retrieved from reference TRBV25-1 and TRBJ1-1, is EADIYQTPRYLVIGTGKKITLECSQTMGHDKMYWYQQDPGMELHLIHYSYGVNSTEKGDLSSESTVSRIRTEHFPLTLESARPSHTSQYLCASSEAYTEAFFGQGTRLTVV.

This clonotype was recorded at least ten times. This chain connects TRBV5-6 to TRBJ1-1; D possibly corresponds to TRBD1 (5 bases). The CDR3 contains 13 residues. The V gene's germline CDR1 is SGHDT and CDR2 YYEEEE. Trimming pared 3 bases from V and 4 bases from J, leaving 10 bases between. The CDR3 sequence: CASSYLGGTEAFF. The CDR3 DNA follows: TGTGCCAGCAGCTACTTGGGGGGCACTGAAGCTTTCTTT.

In this sample, this clonotype turned up many times. As DNA, the CDR3 is TGTGCCAGCAGTGAAGGGGTGAGACAGGGGGCTGAAGCTTTCTTT. This translates into CASSEGVRQGAEAFF. V is TRBV2 and J is TRBJ1-1, with 9 bases lining up with TRBD1. This CDR3 is built from 15 residues. After removal of 1 base from V and 6 bases from J, the junction contained 6 bases not matched to a gene. Germline CDR1 SNHLY, CDR2 FYNNEI.

This clonotype occurred many times. The chain carries TRBV6-5 and TRBJ1-5, with D perhaps TRBD1 (6 bases). Germline values: CDR1 MNHEY, CDR2 SVGAGI. The CDR3 runs to 16 residues. Trimming left V 4 bases short and J 4 bases short, with 17 bases between. CDR3 sequence reads: CASSWTVGIQNQPQHF. CDR3 DNA sequence: TGTGCCAGCAGTTGGACAGTTGGGATCCAAAATCAGCCCCAGCATTTT.

The sample holds many counts of this clonotype. The chain combines TRBV6-1 with TRBJ1-1; the D gene is possibly TRBD1 (5 bases). CDR1 and CDR2 from the germline V gene are MNHNS and SASEGT. CDR3 length: 14 amino acids. V was pared by 3 bases and J by 3 bases, with 11 bases between. CDR3 nucleotides: TGTGCCAGCAGTGATCAGGGACGGGACACTGAAGCTTTCTTT. Encoded protein: CASSDQGRDTEAFF.